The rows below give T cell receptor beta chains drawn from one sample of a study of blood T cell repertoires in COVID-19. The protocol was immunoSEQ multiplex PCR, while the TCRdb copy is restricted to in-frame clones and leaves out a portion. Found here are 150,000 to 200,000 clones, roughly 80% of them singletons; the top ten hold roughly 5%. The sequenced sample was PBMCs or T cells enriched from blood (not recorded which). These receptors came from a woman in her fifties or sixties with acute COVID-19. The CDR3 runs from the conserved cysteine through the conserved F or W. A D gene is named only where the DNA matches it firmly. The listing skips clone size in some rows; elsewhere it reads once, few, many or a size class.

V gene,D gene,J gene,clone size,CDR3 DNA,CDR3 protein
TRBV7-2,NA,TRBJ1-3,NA,TGTGCCAGCAGCTCCCACAGTTCTGGAAACACCATATATTTT,CASSSHSSGNTIYF
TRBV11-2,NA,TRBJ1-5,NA,TGTGCCAGCAGCCCACTGGGGCGGGGCCGGGATCAGCCCCAGCATTTT,CASSPLGRGRDQPQHF
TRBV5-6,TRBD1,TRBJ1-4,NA,TGTGCCAGCAGCTTAAGGACAGGGGAGGAAAAACTGTTTTTT,CASSLRTGEEKLFF
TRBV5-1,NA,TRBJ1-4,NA,TGCGCCAGCAGCCAAGGAGGGAATAATGAAAAACTGTTTTTT,CASSQGGNNEKLFF
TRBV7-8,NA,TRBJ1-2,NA,TGTGCCAGCAGCCCAAGACTGATGGGGGGGCATGGCTACACCTTC,CASSPRLMGGHGYTF
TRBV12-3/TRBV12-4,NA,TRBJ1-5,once,TGTGCCAGCATCCGGGAGGCCGGTCAGCCCCAGCATTTT,CASIREAGQPQHF
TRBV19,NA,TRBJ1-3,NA,TGTGCCAGTAGTATAGTACCACTTCGAGGAAACACCATATATTTT,CASSIVPLRGNTIYF
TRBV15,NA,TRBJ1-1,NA,TGTGCCACCAGCAGAGGGGACATGCCCGCTTTCTTT,CATSRGDMPAFF
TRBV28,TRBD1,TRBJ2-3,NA,TGTGCCAGCAGAGGACAGGGGCGAGGGGATACGCAGTATTTT,CASRGQGRGDTQYF
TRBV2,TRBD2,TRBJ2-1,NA,TGTGCCAGCAGTGGAGAGCGGGAGACTCGCAATGAGCAGTTCTTC,CASSGERETRNEQFF
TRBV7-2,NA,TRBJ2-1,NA,TGTGCCAGCAGCTTAGCTCAGGGCGGATACAATGAGCAGTTCTTC,CASSLAQGGYNEQFF
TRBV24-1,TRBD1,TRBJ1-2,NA,TGTGCCACCCTCCCGGGACAGGGGAACTATGGCTACACCTTC,CATLPGQGNYGYTF
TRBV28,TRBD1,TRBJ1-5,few,TGTGCCGGCAACAGGGGATATGGCAATCAGCCCCAGCATTTT,CAGNRGYGNQPQHF
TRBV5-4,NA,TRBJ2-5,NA,TGTGCCAGCAGCTTGGGAATCAGGAAAAACCAAGAGACCCAGTACTTC,CASSLGIRKNQETQYF
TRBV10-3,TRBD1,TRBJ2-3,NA,TGTGCCATCAGGCGCACAGGGGGCGTAGATACGCAGTATTTT,CAIRRTGGVDTQYF
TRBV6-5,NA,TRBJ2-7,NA,TGTGCCAGCAGTTACGTTTCGGGGAGTGGCTACGAGCAGTACTTC,CASSYVSGSGYEQYF
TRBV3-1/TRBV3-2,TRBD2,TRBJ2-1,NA,TGTGCCAGCAGCCGATTGACTAGCGGGAACAATGAGCAGTTCTTC,CASSRLTSGNNEQFF
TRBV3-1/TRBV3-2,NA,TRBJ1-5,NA,TGTGCCAGCAGCCAAGGTAATAGCGGCCAGCCCCAGCATTTT,CASSQGNSGQPQHF
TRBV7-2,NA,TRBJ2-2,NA,TGTGCCAGCAGCTTGGAGGGGGCCTCCACCGGGGAGCTGTTTTTT,CASSLEGASTGELFF
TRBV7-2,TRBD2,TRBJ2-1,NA,TGTGCCAGCAGCTTATACGGCGGGGGGTCCTACAATGAGCAGTTCTTC,CASSLYGGGSYNEQFF
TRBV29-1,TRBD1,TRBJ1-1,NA,TGCAGCGTCTCAGGGACAGGGGGCTCTGAAGCTTTCTTT,CSVSGTGGSEAFF
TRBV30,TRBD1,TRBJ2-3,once,TGTGCCTGGAGGAGGACAGGGGGTTGGACAGATACGCAGTATTTT,CAWRRTGGWTDTQYF
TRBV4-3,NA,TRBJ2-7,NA,TGCGCCAGCAGCCACGTCACGGCAGACCCTACATCGAGATTCTACGATCGGGTGCAGTACTTC,CASSHVTADPTSRFYDRVQYF
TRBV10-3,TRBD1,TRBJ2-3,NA,TGTGCCATCGGCAACAGGGGGTCCACAGATACGCAGTATTTT,CAIGNRGSTDTQYF
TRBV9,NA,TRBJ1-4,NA,TGTGCCAGCAGCTCCTACAGGGAAGGGGAAAAACTGTTTTTT,CASSSYREGEKLFF
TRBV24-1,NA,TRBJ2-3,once,TGTGCCACCAGTGATCCAGGGGGGGATACGCAGTATTTT,CATSDPGGDTQYF
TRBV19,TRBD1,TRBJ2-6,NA,TGTGCCAGTAGTACTGACAGGGCTGGGGCCAACGTCCTGACTTTC,CASSTDRAGANVLTF
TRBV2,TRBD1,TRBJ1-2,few,TGTGCCAGCAGCTGGACAGGGTTCGGCTACACCTTC,CASSWTGFGYTF
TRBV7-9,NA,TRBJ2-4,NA,TGTGCCAGCAGCTTGTCTATAGCTAAAAACATTCAGTACTTC,CASSLSIAKNIQYF
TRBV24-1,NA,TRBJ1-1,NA,TGTGCCACCAGTGATCGGGGGGGGACTGAAGCTTTCTTT,CATSDRGGTEAFF
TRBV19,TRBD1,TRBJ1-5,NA,TGTGCCAGTAGTGCCAGGGGGAGCAATCAGCCCCAGCATTTT,CASSARGSNQPQHF
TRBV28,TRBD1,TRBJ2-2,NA,TGTGCCAGCCGGGGACAGGGGAACACCGGGGAGCTGTTTTTT,CASRGQGNTGELFF
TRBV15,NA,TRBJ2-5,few,TGTGCCACCAGCAGAGATTCCCCGGGAACCCAAGAGACCCAGTACTTC,CATSRDSPGTQETQYF
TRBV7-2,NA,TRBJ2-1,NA,TGTGCCAGCGACGAGGGGGGGCGATACAATGAGCAGTTCTTC,CASDEGGRYNEQFF